This T cell receptor beta chain was sequenced during a study of identical twins' blood T cells. Findings and caveats of the study: Top TCRbeta clonotypes were shared more with twin than unrelated donors. V gene usage reportedly matched far better within twin pairs than unrelated donors.

Original methodology: Each donor had about 95,000 to nearly 550,000 clonotypes. One entry per CDR3 protein, called by TCRdb with MiXCR from the 5' RACE reads. The V and J calls were determined by TCRdb, not by the authors. The top ten clones hold about 6% of a sample with fewer than 450,000 distinct CDR3 sequences, over 25% of them seen once. With respect to this clonotype: Its antigen is not known.

Germline V lookup: CDR1 LNHDA, CDR2 SQIVND (reference sequence). V was pared by 7 bases and J by 0 bases, with 10 bases between. There are 14 residues in the CDR3. Source material: PBMCs. V usage is TRBV19 and J usage is TRBJ2-1; TRBD1 is a possible D gene (6 bases). The receptor was derived from a woman between 18 and 55 years old in good health. CDR3 sequence reads: CASTRGSSYNEQFF. CDR3 sequence (DNA): TGTGCCAGTACTAGGGGGAGCTCCTACAATGAGCAGTTCTTC. Filled out from reference TRBV19 and TRBJ2-1, the complete variable domain reads DGGITQSPKYLFRKEGQNVTLSCEQNLNHDAMYWYRQDPGQGLRLIYYSQIVNDFQKGDIAEGYSVSREKKESFPLTVTSAQKNPTAFYLCASTRGSSYNEQFFGPGTRLTVL.